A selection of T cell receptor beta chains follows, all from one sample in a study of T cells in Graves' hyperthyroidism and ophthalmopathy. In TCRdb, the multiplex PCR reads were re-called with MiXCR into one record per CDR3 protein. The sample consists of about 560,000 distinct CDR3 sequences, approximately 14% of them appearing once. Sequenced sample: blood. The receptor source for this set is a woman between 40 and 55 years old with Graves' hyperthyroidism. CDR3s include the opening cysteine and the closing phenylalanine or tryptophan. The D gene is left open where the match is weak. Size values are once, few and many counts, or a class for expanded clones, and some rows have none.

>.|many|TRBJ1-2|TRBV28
CASRPGGSYGYTF
TGTGCCAGCAGACCGGGGGGGAGCTATGGCTACACCTTC
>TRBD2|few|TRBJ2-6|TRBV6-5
CASSYSAGTGANVLTF
TGTGCCAGCAGTTACTCAGCGGGGACTGGGGCCAACGTCCTGACTTTC
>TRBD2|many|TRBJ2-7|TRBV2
CASGLAGVPEQYF
TGTGCCAGCGGACTAGCGGGAGTGCCCGAGCAGTACTTC
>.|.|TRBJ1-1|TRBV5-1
CASSLDGQTEAFF
TGCGCCAGCAGCTTGGACGGGCAGACTGAAGCTTTCTTT
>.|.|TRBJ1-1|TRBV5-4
CASSRNTPGRGTEAFF
TGTGCCAGCAGCCGTAATACGCCAGGGAGGGGAACTGAAGCTTTCTTT
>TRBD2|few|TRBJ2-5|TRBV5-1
CASFQTSGSQETQYF
TGCGCCAGCTTCCAGACTAGCGGGTCACAAGAGACCCAGTACTTC
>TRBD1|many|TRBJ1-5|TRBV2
CASSEGQGAWESQPQHF
TGTGCCAGCAGTGAAGGACAGGGCGCGTGGGAGAGCCAGCCCCAGCATTTT
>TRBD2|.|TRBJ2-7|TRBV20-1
CSAPGLAITEQYF
TGCAGTGCTCCGGGACTAGCAATTACCGAGCAGTACTTC
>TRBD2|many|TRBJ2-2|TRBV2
CASGVSSGSSGELFF
TGTGCCAGCGGTGTGAGTAGCGGGAGTTCTGGGGAGCTGTTTTTT
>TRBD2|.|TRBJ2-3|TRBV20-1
CTPAGGGGTQYF
TGCACCCCGGCGGGAGGGGGGGGTACGCAGTATTTT
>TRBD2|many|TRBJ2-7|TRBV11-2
CASSSTSGATYEQYF
TGTGCCAGCAGCTCCACTAGCGGGGCGACCTACGAGCAGTACTTC
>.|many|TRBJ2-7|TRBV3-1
CASSHPPDMPFYEQYF
TGTGCCAGCAGCCACCCCCCGGACATGCCATTCTACGAGCAGTACTTC
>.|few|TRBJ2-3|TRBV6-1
CASSEAQDRTDTQYF
TGTGCCAGCAGTGAAGCGCAGGACCGCACAGATACGCAGTATTTT
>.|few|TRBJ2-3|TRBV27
CASSLLGGIDTQYF
TGTGCCAGCAGTTTATTAGGTGGAATCGATACGCAGTATTTT
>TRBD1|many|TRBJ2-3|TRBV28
CASSGGTGRNTQYF
TGTGCCAGCAGTGGGGGGACAGGGAGGAATACGCAGTATTTT
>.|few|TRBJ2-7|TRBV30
CAWSSVREQYF
TGTGCCTGGAGCTCTGTCCGCGAGCAGTACTTC
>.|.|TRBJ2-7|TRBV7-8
CASSLAGAGKSYEQYF
TGTGCCAGCAGCTTAGCGGGGGCAGGGAAATCCTACGAGCAGTACTTC
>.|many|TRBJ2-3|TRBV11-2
CASSTTHSTDTQYF
TGTGCCAGCAGCACCACCCACAGCACAGATACGCAGTATTTT
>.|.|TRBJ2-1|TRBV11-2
CASSFPGSGQYNEQFF
TGTGCCAGCAGCTTTCCGGGTTCCGGACAGTACAATGAGCAGTTCTTC
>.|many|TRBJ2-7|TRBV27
CASSLSDHSYEQYF
TGTGCCAGCAGTTTATCGGATCATTCCTACGAGCAGTACTTC
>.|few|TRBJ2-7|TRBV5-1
CASSLSGYPYEQYF
TGCGCCAGCAGCTTGTCAGGGTACCCCTACGAGCAGTACTTC
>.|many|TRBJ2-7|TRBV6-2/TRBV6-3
CASSYYLGGNEQYF
TGTGCCAGCAGTTACTATTTGGGGGGAAACGAGCAGTACTTC
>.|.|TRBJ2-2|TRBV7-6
CASSQTTTPGELFF
TGTGCTAGCAGTCAAACGACTACCCCCGGGGAGCTGTTTTTT
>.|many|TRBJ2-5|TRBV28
CASIRGVGKYQETQYF
TGTGCCAGCATCCGAGGCGTGGGAAAGTACCAAGAGACCCAGTACTTC
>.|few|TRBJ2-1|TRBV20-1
CSARGDSGTRSYEQFF
TGCAGTGCTAGAGGCGATTCCGGGACAAGATCCTATGAGCAGTTCTTC
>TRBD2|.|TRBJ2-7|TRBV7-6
CASSPAWGLNDSGMGAYEQYF
TGTGCCAGCAGCCCCGCGTGGGGACTCAATGATAGCGGGATGGGGGCCTACGAGCAGTACTTC
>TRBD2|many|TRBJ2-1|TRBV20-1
CSASLGEGYYNEQFF
TGCAGTGCTAGCCTCGGGGAGGGGTACTACAATGAGCAGTTCTTC
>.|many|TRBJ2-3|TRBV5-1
CASMGGSSTDTQYF
TGCGCCAGCATGGGCGGATCTAGCACAGATACGCAGTATTTT
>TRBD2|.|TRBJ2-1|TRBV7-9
CASSLEGLAGGPIQFF
TGTGCCAGCAGCTTAGAGGGACTAGCGGGAGGGCCCATACAGTTCTTC
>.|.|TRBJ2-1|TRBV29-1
CSVESDTSSYNEQFF
TGCAGCGTTGAATCGGACACAAGCTCCTACAATGAGCAGTTCTTC
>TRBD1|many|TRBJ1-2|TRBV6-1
CASSAPPGTGSGYTF
TGTGCCAGCAGTGCCCCACCCGGGACAGGGAGTGGCTACACCTTC
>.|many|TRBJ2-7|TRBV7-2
CASSSPGLPLEQYF
TGTGCCAGCAGCTCTCCGGGACTCCCGTTGGAGCAGTACTTC
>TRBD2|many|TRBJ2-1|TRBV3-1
CASSQETGGSSYNEQFF
TGTGCCAGCAGCCAAGAGACGGGCGGGAGCTCCTACAATGAGCAGTTCTTC
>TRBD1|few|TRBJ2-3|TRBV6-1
CASKKQGTDTQYF
TGTGCCAGCAAAAAACAGGGGACAGATACGCAGTATTTT
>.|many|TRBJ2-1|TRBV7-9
CASSLSLGSFHEQFF
TGTGCCAGCAGCTTAAGTCTCGGTAGTTTTCATGAGCAGTTCTTC
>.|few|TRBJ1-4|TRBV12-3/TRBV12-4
CASSLDRHTTNEKLFF
TGTGCCAGCAGCTTGGACAGACACACAACTAATGAAAAACTGTTTTTT
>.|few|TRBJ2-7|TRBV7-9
CASMPGSSYEQYF
TGTGCCAGCATGCCAGGAAGTTCCTACGAGCAGTACTTC
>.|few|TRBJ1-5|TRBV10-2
CASSDGANQPQHF
TGCGCCAGCAGTGACGGGGCCAATCAGCCCCAGCATTTT
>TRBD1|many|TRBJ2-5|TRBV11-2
CASSWTGEETQYF
TGTGCCAGCAGCTGGACAGGGGAAGAGACCCAGTACTTC
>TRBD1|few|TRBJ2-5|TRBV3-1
CASTGARGLGETQYF
TGTGCCAGCACCGGAGCAAGGGGGCTCGGGGAGACCCAGTACTTC
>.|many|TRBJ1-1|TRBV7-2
CASSLEARRGDTEAFF
TGTGCCAGCAGCTTAGAAGCCCGCAGGGGCGACACTGAAGCTTTCTTT
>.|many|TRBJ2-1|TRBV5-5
CATCRDPTYNEQFF
TGTGCCACCTGCCGAGACCCGACCTACAATGAGCAGTTCTTC
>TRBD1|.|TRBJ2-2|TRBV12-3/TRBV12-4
CASSKNRGPAGELFF
TGTGCCAGCAGTAAGAACAGGGGGCCCGCCGGGGAGCTGTTTTTT